This T cell receptor beta chain derives from a study of blood T cell repertoires in COVID-19. Study in general: Both acute and convalescent COVID-19 samples were obtained from the United States, Italy and Spain. T cells, B-cell-depleted T cells, or PBMCs supplied cDNA or gDNA.

In the study's own analysis: Amplification from reference gene primers served as the basis for estimated nucleated cell counts. Measured with immunoSEQ multiplex PCR; TCRdb has only the in-frame clones, and not every one. That table supplies the V and J calls and clone size; D and trimming were determined from the DNA. This repertoire shows tens of thousands of clones, 89% found once; its top ten account for approximately 28%. Germline-derived CDR1 and CDR2 are GTSNPN and SVGIG (reference sequence). The CDR3 loop spans 14 amino acids. V lost 3 bases to trimming and J lost 6 bases; unmatched junction nucleotides: 7.

Sequenced sample: peripheral blood. The TCR sequence derives from a woman older than 75 with acute or convalescent COVID-19. The V gene is TRBV30, the J gene TRBJ2-3, with TRBD2 identical over 9 bases. This CDR3 is CAWRGGGARDTQYF. CDR3 DNA: TGTGCCTGGAGAGGCGGGGGGGCTAGGGATACGCAGTATTTT.